Each of the 30 T cell receptor beta chains below was sequenced from the same sample in a study of blood T cell repertoires in COVID-19. The table came from immunoSEQ multiplex PCR; TCRdb's copy has only in-frame clones and leaves some out. Here the sample spans 200,000 or so clones, 84% being singletons. The sample consisted of peripheral blood. The source is a woman in her sixties or seventies with active or convalescent COVID-19.

V usage is TRBV28 and J usage is TRBJ2-7; no reliable D call. This CDR3 has 15 amino acids. Trimming pared 3 bases from V and 3 bases from J, leaving 15 bases between. Germline CDR1 is MDHEN and CDR2 is SYDVKM. CDR3 nucleotide sequence: TGTGCCAGCAGTTTTAACTCCCCGCCCCACTACGAGCAGTACTTC. This gives the protein CASSFNSPPHYEQYF.

This clone has a single count. The V gene is TRBV5-4, the J gene TRBJ1-4; D possibly corresponds to TRBD1 (6 bases). The CDR3 contains 11 residues. Germline V gene lookup returns CDR1 SGHNT and CDR2 YYREEE (reference sequence). V lost 0 bases and J lost 12, with 6 bases in between. In DNA, the CDR3 is TGTGCCAGCAGCTTGGGGGGGCAACTGTTTTTT. Protein: CASSLGGQLFF.

This rearrangement joins TRBV19 to TRBJ1-4; unclear D gene. The germline V gene has CDR1 LNHDA and CDR2 SQIVND (reference sequence). Trimming left V 5 bases short and J 7 bases short, with 26 bases between. The CDR3 consists of 18 residues. The CDR3 here is CASSPLRLERRGAEKLFF. CDR3 sequence (DNA): TGTGCCAGTAGTCCCCTCCGGTTGGAGAGACGCGGAGCTGAAAAACTGTTTTTT.

This clone was seen only once. This rearrangement joins TRBV18 to TRBJ1-1, with D perhaps matching TRBD1 (5 bases). The ends were cut back, 6 bases at V and 9 bases at J, with 20 bases in the middle. The length of the CDR3 is 14 residues. The germline gives CDR1 KGHSH, CDR2 LQKENI. For the CDR3, the DNA is TGTGCCAGCTCTCCCTCCGGGACGGGGACTCAAGCTTTCTTT. As protein: CASSPSGTGTQAFF.

V and J are TRBV5-5 and TRBJ2-5; tentative D call: TRBD1 (5 bases). Trimming removed 1 base from V and 4 bases from J, with 14 bases in between. The germline V gene has CDR1 SGHKS and CDR2 YYEKEE (reference sequence). The CDR3 covers 15 residues. The CDR3 region has the DNA TGTGCCAGCAGCTTGCCAGGGCGTAGAGGAGAGACCCAGTACTTC. Translation gives CASSLPGRRGETQYF.

V is TRBV11-2 and J is TRBJ1-3; D is unresolved. Trimming shortened V by 1 base and J by 0 bases, and 10 bases separated the two germline ends. The CDR3 has 16 residues. In germline, CDR1 is SGHAT, CDR2 FQNNGV. The CDR3 DNA reads as TGTGCCAGCAGCTTAGGAAGCATCCTCTCTGGAAACACCATATATTTT. As protein: CASSLGSILSGNTIYF.

The chain recombines TRBV10-2 with TRBJ2-1; TRBD2 matches 12 bases. V shed 2 bases and J 10 bases; nucleotides not matched to a gene: 6. Germline V gene data show CDR1 as WSHSY and CDR2 as SAAADI. This CDR3 comprises 15 residues. The CDR3 DNA reads TGCGCCAGCAGTGAGCCTAGCGGGAGGGCCGGGGAGCAGTTCTTC. Its translation is CASSEPSGRAGEQFF.

The chain carries TRBV7-2 and TRBJ1-2; 7 nucleotides line up with TRBD1. V was clipped by 1 base and J by 4 bases; unmatched bases: 9. This CDR3 is 16 amino acids long. Germline V CDR1 and CDR2: SGHTA, FQGNSA. The DNA for the CDR3 is TGTGCCAGCAGCTTAGTAGGACAGGAGGACCTCTATGGCTACACCTTC. This codes for CASSLVGQEDLYGYTF.

The chain combines TRBV19 with TRBJ2-1, with TRBD2 matching over 9 bases. The CDR3 loop spans 14 amino acids. With V trimmed by 7 bases and J by 3 bases, 4 bases remained unmatched. The germline V gene has CDR1 LNHDA and CDR2 SQIVND (reference sequence). CDR3 in amino acids: CASTSSGIYNEQFF. In DNA form, the CDR3 reads TGTGCCAGTACTTCTAGCGGGATCTACAATGAGCAGTTCTTC.

This chain links TRBV5-6 with TRBJ2-1; D perhaps matches TRBD1 (6 bases). Germline V CDR1 and CDR2: SGHDT, YYEEEE. V dropped 0 bases and J dropped 2 bases, with 6 bases sitting between them. The CDR3 runs to 14 residues. This CDR3 reads CASSLGTAYNEQFF. As DNA, the CDR3 is TGTGCCAGCAGCTTGGGGACAGCCTACAATGAGCAGTTCTTC.

The J gene is TRBJ2-2, the V gene TRBV30; D might be TRBD1 (5 bases). CDR3 length: 14 amino acids. The germline CDR1 and CDR2 sequences are GTSNPN and SVGIG (reference sequence). V shed 3 bases and J shed 8 bases, with 16 bases lying between them. Here the CDR3 DNA reads TGTGCCTGGAGGCAGGGAAGGTGGGCAGGGGAGCTGTTTTTT. This gives the protein CAWRQGRWAGELFF. Using reference TRBV30 and TRBJ2-2 for the parts outside the CDR3, the full variable domain is SQTIHQWPATLVQPVGSPLSLECTVEGTSNPNLYWYRQAAGRGLQLLFYSVGIGQISSEVPQNLSASRPQDRQFILSSKKLLLSDSGFYLCAWRQGRWAGELFFGEGSRLTVL.

This clone was seen a single time. V usage is TRBV27 and J usage is TRBJ2-4; TRBD2 matches 8 bases. The J segment lost 0 bases and the V segment lost 10 bases, leaving 17 bases of the junction unmatched. The CDR3 is 18 amino acids. Germline CDR1 is MNHEY and CDR2 is SMNVEV (reference sequence). CDR3 protein: CATYFPAGAPIAKNIQYF. DNA of the CDR3: TGTGCCACGTATTTCCCAGCGGGGGCCCCGATAGCCAAAAACATTCAGTACTTC.

The rearrangement joins TRBV19 to TRBJ2-1; maybe TRBD2 (6 bases). From germline, CDR1 is LNHDA and CDR2 SQIVND (reference sequence). The CDR3 spans 12 residues. Trimming removed 5 bases from V and 6 bases from J, with 8 bases in between. In DNA, the CDR3 is TGTGCCAGTAGTGGACTATTCAATGAGCAGTTCTTC. Translated: CASSGLFNEQFF.

The genes are TRBV24-1 and TRBJ1-2; D is unresolved. Germline V gene lookup returns CDR1 KGHDR and CDR2 SFDVKD. Trimming stripped 3 bases from V and 8 bases from J, with 12 bases between. This CDR3 spans 13 amino acids. The CDR3 is CATSDPMGGGYTF. In nucleotides, the CDR3 is TGTGCCACCAGTGATCCGATGGGAGGGGGCTACACCTTC.

The V and J genes are TRBV5-1 and TRBJ1-6; D possibly corresponds to TRBD1 (5 bases). The CDR3 is 14 residues long. The ends were cut back, 7 bases at V and 2 bases at J, with 10 bases in the middle. CDR1 is SGHRS, CDR2 YFSETQ, per germline. The CDR3 bases are TGCGCCAGCGGCTGGGGGGCCTATAATTCACCCCTCCACTTT. It specifies CASGWGAYNSPLHF.

This clone was seen a few times. The chain uses TRBV2 and TRBJ2-3; 12 bases agree with TRBD1. Trimming took 4 bases from V and 6 from J; bases not matched to a gene: 17. Germline-derived CDR1 and CDR2 are SNHLY and FYNNEI. This CDR3 is built from 19 residues. DNA of the CDR3: TGTGCCAGCAGTGCCCCTCGGGACAGGGGGCGCAAAGTCGTCGATACGCAGTATTTT. Residues: CASSAPRDRGRKVVDTQYF.

The rearrangement uses TRBV6-5 and TRBJ1-2; D call uncertain. Germline CDR1 is MNHEY and CDR2 is SVGAGI. V shed 5 bases and J shed 3 bases, with 13 bases lying between them. The CDR3 consists of 14 residues. CDR3 region: CASSTHRVDYGYTF. In nucleotides, the CDR3 is TGTGCCAGCAGTACACACCGGGTCGACTATGGCTACACCTTC.

The rearrangement joins TRBV30 to TRBJ1-6; D is perhaps TRBD1 (5 bases). Germline CDR1 and CDR2: GTSNPN and SVGIG (reference sequence). Trimming pared 0 bases from V and 8 bases from J, leaving 11 bases between. This CDR3 is built from 14 residues. CDR3 sequence reads: CAWSVGREDSPLHF. The CDR3 DNA reads as TGTGCCTGGAGTGTCGGCAGGGAGGATTCACCCCTCCACTTT.

The J gene is TRBJ2-3, the V gene TRBV19, with D possibly TRBD2 on 7 matching bases. Germline V CDR1 and CDR2: LNHDA, SQIVND (reference sequence). The CDR3 length is 16 residues. Trimming shortened V by 6 bases and J by 0 bases, and 16 bases separated the two germline ends. CDR3 loop: CASSRPGGPSTDTQYF. The CDR3 DNA reads TGTGCCAGTAGCCGTCCCGGGGGGCCTAGCACAGATACGCAGTATTTT.

The J gene is TRBJ2-5, the V gene TRBV5-1, with 11 bases matching TRBD2. V lost 3 bases and J lost 5; bases outside the gene matches: 6. The CDR3 has 15 residues. Germline assignment: CDR1 SGHRS and CDR2 YFSETQ. The CDR3 region is CASSSTSGSRETQYF. CDR3 nucleotide sequence: TGCGCCAGCAGCTCTACTAGCGGGAGTCGGGAGACCCAGTACTTC.

The gene calls are TRBV18 and TRBJ2-5; weak D call: TRBD2 (5 bases). V lost 6 bases to trimming and J lost 5 bases, with 10 bases between them. The CDR3 extends over 12 amino acids. The germline V gene encodes CDR1 KGHSH and CDR2 LQKENI. CDR3 DNA: TGTGCCAGCTCGGGGTCGGGGGAGACCCAGTACTTC. Translated: CASSGSGETQYF.

The CDR3 loop is CASSSRRAGAGEQYF. Written as DNA, the CDR3 is TGTGCCAGCAGCTCGAGAAGAGCGGGAGCGGGGGAGCAGTACTTC. The rearrangement links TRBV7-9 to TRBJ2-7, with 8 bases identical to TRBD2. Germline loops: CDR1 SEHNR, CDR2 FQNEAQ (reference sequence). The trim removed 4 bases at V and 7 bases at J, leaving 12 bases unmatched. This CDR3 comprises 15 residues.

This rearrangement joins TRBV11-2 to TRBJ2-7; 7 nucleotides agree with TRBD2. This CDR3 spans 15 amino acids. Unmatched junction bases numbered 9, after V lost 4 bases and J lost 3 bases. The V gene's germline CDR1 is SGHAT and CDR2 FQNNGV. The CDR3 reads CASSYSWGGDYEQYF. The CDR3 DNA reads TGTGCCAGCAGCTACTCCTGGGGAGGGGACTACGAGCAGTACTTC.

This chain uses TRBV5-1 with TRBJ2-7; possibly TRBD1 for D (6 bases). The CDR3 has 15 amino acids. Trimming shortened V by 0 bases and J by 3 bases, and 13 bases separated the two germline ends. Germline CDR1 reads SGHRS; CDR2 reads YFSETQ. DNA of the CDR3: TGCGCCAGCAGCTTGGCCAGGGGCAGTCTCTACGAGCAGTACTTC. It translates to CASSLARGSLYEQYF.

CDR3 sequence reads: CASSHIGTDNTQYF. The CDR3, as DNA: TGCGCCAGCAGTCATATCGGGACAGACAATACGCAGTATTTT. The gene calls are TRBV23-1 and TRBJ2-3; 7 nucleotides match TRBD1. TRBV23-1 is annotated as an ORF whose role is uncertain. V was clipped by 3 bases and J by 7 bases; unmatched bases: 7. This CDR3 region has 14 residues.

V gene TRBV2 combines with J gene TRBJ1-2, with TRBD1 matching over 8 bases. Trimming took 5 bases from V and 4 from J; bases not matched to a gene: 12. The CDR3 contains 16 residues. Germline CDR1 reads SNHLY; CDR2 reads FYNNEI. CDR3 amino acids: CASSLSGGAASYGYTF. The CDR3, as DNA: TGTGCCAGCAGTCTGTCAGGGGGCGCAGCGTCCTATGGCTACACCTTC.

This clone showed up just once. The J gene is TRBJ2-1, the V gene TRBV7-2; D is perhaps TRBD2 (6 bases). CDR1 SGHTA and CDR2 FQGNSA come from the germline V gene. This CDR3 spans 15 amino acids. Between the trimmed V and J ends, which lost 0 bases and 2 bases, there was a span of 8 bases. The CDR3 loop is CASSLAREPYNEQFF. The CDR3 coding sequence is TGTGCCAGCAGCTTAGCGCGGGAACCCTACAATGAGCAGTTCTTC.

The chain carries TRBV2 and TRBJ2-7, with 8 bases matching TRBD2. The V segment lost 0 bases and the J segment 4 bases; nucleotides outside the gene matches: 2. Germline CDR1 SNHLY, CDR2 FYNNEI. The CDR3 has 14 residues. The CDR3 DNA sequence: TGTGCCAGCAGTGAAGCGCGGGGGGTTTACGAGCAGTACTTC. Translated: CASSEARGVYEQYF. Supplemented by reference TRBV2 and TRBJ2-7, the full variable domain reads EPEVTQTPSHQVTQMGQEVILRCVPISNHLYFYWYRQILGQKVEFLVSFYNNEISEKSEIFDDQFSVERPDGSNFTLKIRSTKLEDSAMYFCASSEARGVYEQYFGPGTRLTVT.

This clone occurred a few times. The chain joins TRBV4-1 to TRBJ1-6, with D tentatively TRBD1 (6 bases). Trimming removed 4 bases at V and 7 bases at J, with 17 bases between. CDR1 is MGHRA, CDR2 YSYEKL, per germline. CDR3 length equals 16 residues. The CDR3 region is CASSPRTELYNSPLHF. In DNA form, the CDR3 reads TGCGCCAGCAGCCCGCGGACAGAACTCTACAATTCACCCCTCCACTTT.

This chain joins TRBV19 and TRBJ2-1; D ambiguous. Germline V gene data show CDR1 as LNHDA and CDR2 as SQIVND (reference sequence). Trimming removed 0 bases from V and 3 bases from J, with 9 bases in between. This CDR3 region has 15 residues. CDR3 coding DNA: TGTGCCAGTAGTATAGAAGGCGGCGTCTACAATGAGCAGTTCTTC. Its translation: CASSIEGGVYNEQFF.